The following is a T cell receptor beta chain sequence with its context. An amount of RNA that ranged from roughly 0.5 to 1 ug was reverse transcribed with random hexamers. TCRdb reprocessed the immunoSEQ multiplex PCR reads with MiXCR, giving one entry per CDR3 protein. The sample comprises some 150,000 distinct CDR3 sequences, approximately 94% of which are singletons, and over 0.07% rests with the top ten. The data belong to a study of CD8 T cells in Susac syndrome. V was trimmed by 6 bases and J by 1 base, leaving 9 bases between them. The CDR3 extends over 13 amino acids. The sequence derives from a human donor in good health. The chain has TRBV23-1 and TRBJ1-1; no reliable D call. TRBV23-1 qualifies as an ORF whose function is uncertain. The sequenced sample was CD4+ T cells from PBMCs. CDR3 sequence: CASRPGENTEAFF. The CDR3 nucleotides are TGCGCCAGCAGGCCAGGAGAGAACACTGAAGCTTTCTTT.